This T cell receptor beta chain was retrieved from a study of blood T cell repertoires in COVID-19 (dated by TCRdb to about 2020). Some background on the complete study: The collaborator samples originated in the United States, Italy and Spain and spanned the acute and convalescent phases of COVID-19. The material from the prospective study consisted of cDNA or gDNA derived from T cells, B-cell-depleted T cells, or PBMCs. The dataset comprised deeply sampled blood TCRbeta repertoires from subjects exposed to, actively infected with, or recovered from COVID-19. A freely available public database, intended as a resource for researchers studying the immune response to SARS-CoV-2, is where the repertoires were released. The samples were drawn from the first 160 participants of the ongoing ImmuneRACE study and from 950 to 1,500 subjects provided by 6 global collaborators. Nearly every sample came with metadata listing a de-identified subject ID, COVID-19 status, age in years and sex. HLA class I and class II types, where available, came from metadata supplied by the sample provider rather than from assay-based typing. What the authors observed across the whole study: The amount of clinical and demographic metadata varied by source and participant and was provided uncurated.

The germline V gene provides CDR1 SGHNT and CDR2 YENEEA. There are 17 amino acids in the CDR3, from cysteine to phenylalanine inclusive. Only the CDR3 DNA stays, 51 bases, in frame from base 1. V ends up 2 bases short and J 4 bases short, with an unmatched junction base count of 7. TCRbeta CDR3 regions were amplified from genomic DNA by means of the immunoSEQ Assay, a bias-controlled multiplex PCR. The source study handled its data this way. The number of nucleated cells in each sample was estimated from the amplification of reference gene primers within the assay. To quantify the absolute abundance of each unique TCRbeta CDR3 rearrangement, sequence reads were collapsed and filtered. For each sample, productive Simpson clonality was calculated by taking the square root of Simpson's diversity index across productive rearrangements. The table was pulled from immuneACCESS by TCRdb, which kept in-frame rearrangements only. Such tables lose some clones; where checked, under half of the loss comes from unresolved V genes, and the rest has no known cause. V, J and clone size are those of that table, while D and trimming were read from the DNA. This sample holds roughly 250,000 clones; 80% to 90% were observed only once. Together, the top ten hold approximately 4% of the sample.

Concerning this clone: Its target antigen remains unknown. No qualities accompany the bases; no much larger clone lies one base away.

Enrolling through a virtual design, the prospective study's participants ranged in age from roughly 18 to 95 years and lived across approximately 25 United States geographic areas. In the prospective study, participants were assigned to cohorts based on the clinical history participants reported in a screening survey and a study questionnaire. Recovered participants in ImmuneRACE Cohort 3 were defined by two consecutive negative NP/OP PCR tests, clearance by a healthcare professional, or resolution of symptoms. Mobile phlebotomists in the prospective study collected whole blood, serum and a nasopharyngeal or oropharyngeal swab from every participant. Participants in the prospective study had the option to provide additional blood draws and questionnaires over a 2-month period. Before DNA extraction, blood samples from the prospective study were shipped at room temperature or frozen.

The V gene is TRBV11-3 and the J gene is TRBJ2-2, with 10 middle bases fitting TRBD2. The sample comprised PBMCs or T cells enriched from blood (not recorded which). The TCR comes from a woman in her 30s who had recovered from COVID-19. The base sequence is TGTGCCAGCAGCTTACGCCTAGCGGGAGCGACCACCGGGGAGCTGTTTTTT. It is translated as CASSLRLAGATTGELFF.